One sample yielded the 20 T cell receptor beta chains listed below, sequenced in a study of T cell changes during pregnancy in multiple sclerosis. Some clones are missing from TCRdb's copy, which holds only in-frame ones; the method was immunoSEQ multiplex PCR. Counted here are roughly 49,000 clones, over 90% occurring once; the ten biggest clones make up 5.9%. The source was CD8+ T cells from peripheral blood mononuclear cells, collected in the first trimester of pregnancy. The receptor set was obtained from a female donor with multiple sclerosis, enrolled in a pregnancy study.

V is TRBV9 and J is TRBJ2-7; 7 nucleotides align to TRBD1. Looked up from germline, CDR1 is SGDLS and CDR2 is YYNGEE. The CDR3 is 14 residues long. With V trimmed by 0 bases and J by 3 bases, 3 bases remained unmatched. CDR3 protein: CASSVGQGDYEQYF. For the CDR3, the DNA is TGTGCCAGCAGCGTAGGGCAGGGGGACTACGAGCAGTACTTC.

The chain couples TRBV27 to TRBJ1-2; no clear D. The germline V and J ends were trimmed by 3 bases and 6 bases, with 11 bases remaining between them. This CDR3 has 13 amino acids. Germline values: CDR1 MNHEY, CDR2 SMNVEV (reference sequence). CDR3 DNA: TGTGCCAGCAGTTTTGGAGGGCAGGATGGCTACACCTTC. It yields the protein CASSFGGQDGYTF.

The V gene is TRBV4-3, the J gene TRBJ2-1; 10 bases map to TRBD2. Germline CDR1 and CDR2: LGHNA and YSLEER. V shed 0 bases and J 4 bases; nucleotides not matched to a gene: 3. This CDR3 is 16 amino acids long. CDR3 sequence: CASSQDSSGSYNEQFF. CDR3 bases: TGCGCCAGCAGCCAAGATTCTAGCGGGAGTTACAATGAGCAGTTCTTC.

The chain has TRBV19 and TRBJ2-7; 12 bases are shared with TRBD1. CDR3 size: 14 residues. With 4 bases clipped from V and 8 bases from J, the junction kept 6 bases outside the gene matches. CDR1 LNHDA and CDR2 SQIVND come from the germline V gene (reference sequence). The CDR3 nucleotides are TGTGCCAGTAGTACCGGGGACAGGGGGCGAAAGCAGTACTTC. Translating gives CASSTGDRGRKQYF.

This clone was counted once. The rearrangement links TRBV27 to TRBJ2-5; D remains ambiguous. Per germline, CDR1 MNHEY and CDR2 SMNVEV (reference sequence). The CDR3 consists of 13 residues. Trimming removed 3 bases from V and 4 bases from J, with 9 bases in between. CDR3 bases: TGTGCCAGCAGTTTCATCCCGGGAGAGACCCAGTACTTC. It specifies CASSFIPGETQYF.

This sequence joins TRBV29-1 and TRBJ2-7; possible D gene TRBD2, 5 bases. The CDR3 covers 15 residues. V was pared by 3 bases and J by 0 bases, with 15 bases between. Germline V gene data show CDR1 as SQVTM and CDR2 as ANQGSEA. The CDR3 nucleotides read TGCAGCGTTGAGGGAGTAGCAGGAGTCTCCTACGAGCAGTACTTC. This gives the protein CSVEGVAGVSYEQYF.

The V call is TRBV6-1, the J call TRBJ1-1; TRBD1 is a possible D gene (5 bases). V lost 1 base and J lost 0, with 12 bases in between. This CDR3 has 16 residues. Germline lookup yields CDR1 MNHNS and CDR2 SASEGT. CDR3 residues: CASSEGGGTLNTEAFF. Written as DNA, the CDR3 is TGTGCCAGCAGTGAAGGGGGTGGGACTCTGAACACTGAAGCTTTCTTT.

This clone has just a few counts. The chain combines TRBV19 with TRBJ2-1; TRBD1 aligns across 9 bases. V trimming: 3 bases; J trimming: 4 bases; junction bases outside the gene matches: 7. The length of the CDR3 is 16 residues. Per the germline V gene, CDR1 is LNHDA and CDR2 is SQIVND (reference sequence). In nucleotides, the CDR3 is TGTGCCAGTAGTATCTTTTGGACAGGGGTTTACAATGAGCAGTTCTTC. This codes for CASSIFWTGVYNEQFF. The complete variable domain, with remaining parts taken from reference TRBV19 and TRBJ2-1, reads DGGITQSPKYLFRKEGQNVTLSCEQNLNHDAMYWYRQDPGQGLRLIYYSQIVNDFQKGDIAEGYSVSREKKESFPLTVTSAQKNPTAFYLCASSIFWTGVYNEQFFGPGTRLTVL.

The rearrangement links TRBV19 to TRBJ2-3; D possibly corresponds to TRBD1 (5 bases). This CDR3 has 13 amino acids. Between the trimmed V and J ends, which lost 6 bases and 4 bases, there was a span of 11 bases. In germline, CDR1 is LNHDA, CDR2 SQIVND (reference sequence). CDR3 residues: CASSPWGPDTQYF. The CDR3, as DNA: TGTGCCAGTAGCCCATGGGGCCCAGATACGCAGTATTTT.

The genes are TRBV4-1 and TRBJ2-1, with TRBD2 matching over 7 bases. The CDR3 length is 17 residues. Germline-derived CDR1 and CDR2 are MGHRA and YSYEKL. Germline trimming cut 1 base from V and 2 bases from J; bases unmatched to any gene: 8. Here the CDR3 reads CASSQGPLADAYNEQFF. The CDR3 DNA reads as TGCGCCAGCAGCCAAGGTCCCCTAGCGGACGCCTACAATGAGCAGTTCTTC.

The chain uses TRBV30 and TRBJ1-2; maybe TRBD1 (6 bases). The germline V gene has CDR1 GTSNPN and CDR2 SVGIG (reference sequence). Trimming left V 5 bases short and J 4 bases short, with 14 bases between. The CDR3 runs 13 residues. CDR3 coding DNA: TGTGCCTGGGATTTTGGACAGCCCTATGGCTACACCTTC. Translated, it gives CAWDFGQPYGYTF. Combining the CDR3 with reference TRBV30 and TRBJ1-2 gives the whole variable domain SQTIHQWPATLVQPVGSPLSLECTVEGTSNPNLYWYRQAAGRGLQLLFYSVGIGQISSEVPQNLSASRPQDRQFILSSKKLLLSDSGFYLCAWDFGQPYGYTFGSGTRLTVV.

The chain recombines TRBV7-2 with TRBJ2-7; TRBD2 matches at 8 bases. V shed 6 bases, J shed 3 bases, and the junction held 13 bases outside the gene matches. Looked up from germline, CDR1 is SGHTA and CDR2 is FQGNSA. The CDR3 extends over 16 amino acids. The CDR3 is CASRDERAGDDYEQYF. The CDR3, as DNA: TGTGCCAGCAGGGATGAGAGAGCGGGAGACGACTACGAGCAGTACTTC. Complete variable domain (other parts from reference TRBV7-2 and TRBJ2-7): GAGVSQSPSNKVTEKGKDVELRCDPISGHTALYWYRQSLGQGLEFLIYFQGNSAPDKSGLPSDRFSAERTGGSVSTLTIQRTQQEDSAVYLCASRDERAGDDYEQYFGPGTRLTVT.

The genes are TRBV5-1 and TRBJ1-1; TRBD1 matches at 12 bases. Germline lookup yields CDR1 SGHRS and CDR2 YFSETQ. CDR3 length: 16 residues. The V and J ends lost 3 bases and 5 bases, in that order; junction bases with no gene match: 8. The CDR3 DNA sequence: TGCGCCAGCAGCTACCGGGACAGGGGGCTAAGGACTGAAGCTTTCTTT. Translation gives CASSYRDRGLRTEAFF.

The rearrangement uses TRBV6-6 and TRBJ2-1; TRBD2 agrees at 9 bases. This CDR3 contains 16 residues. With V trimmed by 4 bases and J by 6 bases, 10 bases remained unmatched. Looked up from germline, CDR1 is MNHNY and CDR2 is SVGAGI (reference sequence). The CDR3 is CASSFLAGEVGNEQFF. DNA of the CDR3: TGTGCCAGCAGTTTTTTAGCGGGAGAGGTGGGCAATGAGCAGTTCTTC.

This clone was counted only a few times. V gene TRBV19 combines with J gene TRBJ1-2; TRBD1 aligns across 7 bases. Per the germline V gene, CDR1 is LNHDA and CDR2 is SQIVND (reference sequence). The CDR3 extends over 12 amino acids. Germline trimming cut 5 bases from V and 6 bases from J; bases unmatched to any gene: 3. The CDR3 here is CASSYTGDGYTF. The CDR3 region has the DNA TGTGCCAGTAGTTACACAGGGGATGGCTACACCTTC.

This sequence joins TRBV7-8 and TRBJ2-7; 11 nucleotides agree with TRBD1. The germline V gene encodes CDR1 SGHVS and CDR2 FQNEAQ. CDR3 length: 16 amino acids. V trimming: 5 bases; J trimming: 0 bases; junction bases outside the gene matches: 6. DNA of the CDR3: TGTGCCAGCAGCCCCACCGGGACAGGGGGCTCCTACGAGCAGTACTTC. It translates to CASSPTGTGGSYEQYF.

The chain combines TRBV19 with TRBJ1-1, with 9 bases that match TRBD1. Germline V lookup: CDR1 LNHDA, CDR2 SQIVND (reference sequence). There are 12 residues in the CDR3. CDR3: CASGQGNTEAFF. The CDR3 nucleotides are TGTGCTTCGGGACAGGGGAACACTGAAGCTTTCTTT.

The DNA of the CDR3 is TGTGCCAGCGCCGGACTAGCGGTCTACGAGCAGTACTTC. Translation: CASAGLAVYEQYF. This chain links TRBV2 with TRBJ2-7; 10 bases are shared with TRBD2. Germline V gene data show CDR1 as SNHLY and CDR2 as FYNNEI. After removal of 8 bases from V and 3 bases from J, the junction contained 4 bases not matched to a gene. The CDR3 contains 13 residues.

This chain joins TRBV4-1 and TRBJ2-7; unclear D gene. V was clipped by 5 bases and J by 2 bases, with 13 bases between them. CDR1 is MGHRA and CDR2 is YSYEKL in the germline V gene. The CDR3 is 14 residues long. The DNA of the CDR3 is TGCGCCAGCAGCGCACTCCGAAGCCCCTACGAGCAGTACTTC. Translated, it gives CASSALRSPYEQYF.

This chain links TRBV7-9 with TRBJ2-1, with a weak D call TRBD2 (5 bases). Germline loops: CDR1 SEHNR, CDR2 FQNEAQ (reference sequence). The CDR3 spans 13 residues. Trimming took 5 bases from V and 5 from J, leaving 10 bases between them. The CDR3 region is CASSGLSNNEQFF. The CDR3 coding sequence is TGTGCCAGCAGCGGACTTTCAAACAATGAGCAGTTCTTC.